What follows is one T cell receptor beta chain and its context. Its antigen is still unknown. The germline V gene encodes CDR1 MDHEN and CDR2 SYDVKM. The J segment lost 3 bases and the V segment lost 4 bases, leaving 7 bases of the junction unmatched. CDR3 length: 16 amino acids. The sample is drawn from a study of OX40 agonist ivuxolimab in advanced cancers. Across the study: In this trial design, patients received ivuxolimab intravenously at 0.01 to 10 mg/kg every 2 weeks. A history of anti-PD-1, anti-PD-L1 or anti-CTLA-4 therapy was acceptable, and approximately 39% had some. Three patients, one with hepatocellular carcinoma and two with cutaneous melanoma, responded partially. Study outcomes and limitations: In a subset of nonresponders, normalized T-cell clonal expansion was also low.

Data came from immunoSEQ multiplex PCR; TCRdb stores just in-frame clones and leaves some out. The sample includes fewer than 15,000 clones, 80% to 85% of them seen just once. The sample was CD4+ or CD8+ T cells sorted from blood, taken in a trial of the OX40 agonist ivuxolimab. The gene calls are TRBV28 and TRBJ2-5; 11 nucleotides align to TRBD2. The sequence derives from an adult with an advanced solid tumor such as melanoma, head and neck, liver or kidney cancer. This chain's CDR3 is CASSSGSSGRKETQYF. The CDR3 nucleotides read TGTGCCAGCAGTTCCGGGTCTAGCGGGAGGAAAGAGACCCAGTACTTC.